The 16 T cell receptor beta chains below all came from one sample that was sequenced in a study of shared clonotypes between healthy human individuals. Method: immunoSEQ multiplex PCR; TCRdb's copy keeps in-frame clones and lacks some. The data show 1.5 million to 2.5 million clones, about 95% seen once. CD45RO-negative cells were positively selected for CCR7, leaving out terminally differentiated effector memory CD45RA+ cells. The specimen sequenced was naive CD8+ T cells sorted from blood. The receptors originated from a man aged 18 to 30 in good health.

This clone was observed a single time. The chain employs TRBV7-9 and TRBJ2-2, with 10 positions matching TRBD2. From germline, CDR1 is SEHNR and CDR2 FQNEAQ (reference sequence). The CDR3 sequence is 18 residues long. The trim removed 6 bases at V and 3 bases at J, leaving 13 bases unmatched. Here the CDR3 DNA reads TGTGCCAGCAGATCCGGGCTAGCGGGAGCGGTAGACACCGGGGAGCTGTTTTTT. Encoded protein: CASRSGLAGAVDTGELFF. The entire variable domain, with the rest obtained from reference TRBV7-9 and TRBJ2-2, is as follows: DTGVSQNPRHKITKRGQNVTFRCDPISEHNRLYWYRQTLGQGPEFLTYFQNEAQLEKSRLLSDRFSAERPKGSFSTLEIQRTEQGDSAMYLCASRSGLAGAVDTGELFFGEGSRLTVL.

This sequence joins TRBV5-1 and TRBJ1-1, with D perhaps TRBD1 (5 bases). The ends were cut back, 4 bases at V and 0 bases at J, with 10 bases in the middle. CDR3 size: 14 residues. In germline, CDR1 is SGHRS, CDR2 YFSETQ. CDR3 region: CASSVGLLNTEAFF. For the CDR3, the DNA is TGCGCCAGCAGCGTGGGACTGCTGAACACTGAAGCTTTCTTT.

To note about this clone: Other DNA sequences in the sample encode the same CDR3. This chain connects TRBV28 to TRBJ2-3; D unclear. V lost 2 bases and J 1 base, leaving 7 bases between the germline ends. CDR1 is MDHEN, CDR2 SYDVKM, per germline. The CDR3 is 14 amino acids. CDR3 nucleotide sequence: TGTGCCAGCAGTTTAGCATCGGGCACAGATACGCAGTATTTT. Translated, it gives CASSLASGTDTQYF.

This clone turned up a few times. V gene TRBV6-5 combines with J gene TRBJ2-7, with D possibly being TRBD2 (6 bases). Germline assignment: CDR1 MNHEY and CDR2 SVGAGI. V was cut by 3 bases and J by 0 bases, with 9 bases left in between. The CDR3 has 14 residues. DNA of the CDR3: TGTGCCAGCAGTTATGGCGGGATCTCCTACGAGCAGTACTTC. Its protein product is CASSYGGISYEQYF.

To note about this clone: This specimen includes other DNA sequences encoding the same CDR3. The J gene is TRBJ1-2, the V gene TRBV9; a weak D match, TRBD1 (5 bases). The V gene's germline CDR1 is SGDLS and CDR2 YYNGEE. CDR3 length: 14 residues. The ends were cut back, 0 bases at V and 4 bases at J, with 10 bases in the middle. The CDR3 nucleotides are TGTGCCAGCAGCGTAGGGGGGGATGGCTATGGCTACACCTTC. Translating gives CASSVGGDGYGYTF.

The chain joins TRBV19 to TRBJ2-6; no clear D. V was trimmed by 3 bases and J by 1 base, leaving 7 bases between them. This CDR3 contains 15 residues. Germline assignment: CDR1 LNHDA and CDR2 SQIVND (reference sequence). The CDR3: CASSMFDSGANVLTF. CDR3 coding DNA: TGTGCCAGTAGTATGTTTGATTCTGGGGCCAACGTCCTGACTTTC. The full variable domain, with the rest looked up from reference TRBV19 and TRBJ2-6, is DGGITQSPKYLFRKEGQNVTLSCEQNLNHDAMYWYRQDPGQGLRLIYYSQIVNDFQKGDIAEGYSVSREKKESFPLTVTSAQKNPTAFYLCASSMFDSGANVLTFGAGSRLTVL.

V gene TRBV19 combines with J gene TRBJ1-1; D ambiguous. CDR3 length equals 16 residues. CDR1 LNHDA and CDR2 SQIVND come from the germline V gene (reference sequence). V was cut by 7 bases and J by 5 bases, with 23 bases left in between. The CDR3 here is CASTRDREIVGTEAFF. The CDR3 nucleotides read TGTGCCAGTACGCGCGACCGGGAAATTGTCGGAACTGAAGCTTTCTTT.

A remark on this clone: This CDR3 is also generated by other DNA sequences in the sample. The CDR3 DNA follows: TGTGCCAGTAGTATATGGACAGGGGAGAATCAGCCCCAGCATTTT. This encodes CASSIWTGENQPQHF. This chain uses TRBV19 with TRBJ1-5; 9 bases fit TRBD1. Germline V gene data show CDR1 as LNHDA and CDR2 as SQIVND (reference sequence). V lost 2 bases, J lost 4 bases, and 3 bases stayed unmatched. The CDR3 length is 15 residues.

In DNA, the CDR3 is TGTGCCAGCAGCCCCAAACTCGGCAGTGTAGGTTCACCCCTCCACTTT. It specifies CASSPKLGSVGSPLHF. The rearrangement joins TRBV7-9 to TRBJ1-6; unclear D gene. Germline CDR1 and CDR2: SEHNR and FQNEAQ (reference sequence). The germline V and J ends were trimmed by 5 bases and 9 bases, with 20 bases remaining between them. The CDR3 spans 16 residues.

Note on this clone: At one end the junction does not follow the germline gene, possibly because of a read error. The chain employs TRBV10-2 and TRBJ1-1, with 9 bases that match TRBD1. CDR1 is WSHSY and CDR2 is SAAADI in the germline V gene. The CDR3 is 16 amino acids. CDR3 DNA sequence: TGCGCCAGCACTGAGTTCACAGGGGGCTTGGGCACTGAAGCTTTCTTT. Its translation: CASTEFTGGLGTEAFF.

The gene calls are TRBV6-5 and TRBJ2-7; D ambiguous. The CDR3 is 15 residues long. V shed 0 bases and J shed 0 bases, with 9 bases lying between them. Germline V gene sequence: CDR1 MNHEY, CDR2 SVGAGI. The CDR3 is CASSYSSDGSYEQYF. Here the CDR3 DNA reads TGTGCCAGCAGTTACTCGTCTGACGGCTCCTACGAGCAGTACTTC.

In DNA, the CDR3 is TGTGCCAGCAGTGAACAACTCAGGACGGACGAGCAGTACTTC. Protein: CASSEQLRTDEQYF. The J gene is TRBJ2-7, the V gene TRBV6-1; D unresolved. The length of the CDR3 is 14 residues. V gave up 2 bases and J gave up 5 bases, with 13 bases separating them. Germline CDR1 is MNHNS and CDR2 is SASEGT.

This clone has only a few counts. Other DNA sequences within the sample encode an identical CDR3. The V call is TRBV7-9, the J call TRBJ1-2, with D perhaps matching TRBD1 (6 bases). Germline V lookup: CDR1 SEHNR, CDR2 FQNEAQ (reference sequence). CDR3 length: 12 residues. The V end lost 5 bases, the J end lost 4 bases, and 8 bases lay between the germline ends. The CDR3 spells CASSPDSYGYTF. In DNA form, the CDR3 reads TGTGCCAGCAGCCCGGACAGCTATGGCTACACCTTC.

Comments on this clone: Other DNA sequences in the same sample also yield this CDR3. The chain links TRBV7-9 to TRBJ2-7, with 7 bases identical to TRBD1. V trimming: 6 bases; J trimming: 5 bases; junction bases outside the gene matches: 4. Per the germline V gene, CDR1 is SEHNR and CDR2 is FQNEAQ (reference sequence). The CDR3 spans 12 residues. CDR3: CASSFTGDEQYF. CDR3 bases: TGTGCCAGCAGTTTCACAGGGGACGAGCAGTACTTC.

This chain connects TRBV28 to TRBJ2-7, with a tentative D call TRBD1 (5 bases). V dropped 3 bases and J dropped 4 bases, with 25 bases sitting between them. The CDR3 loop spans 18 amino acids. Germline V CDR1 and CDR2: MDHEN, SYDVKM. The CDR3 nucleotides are TGTGCCAGCAGTTTCACGCCACTGACGACAGACCCGTGGTACGAGCAGTACTTC. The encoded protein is CASSFTPLTTDPWYEQYF.

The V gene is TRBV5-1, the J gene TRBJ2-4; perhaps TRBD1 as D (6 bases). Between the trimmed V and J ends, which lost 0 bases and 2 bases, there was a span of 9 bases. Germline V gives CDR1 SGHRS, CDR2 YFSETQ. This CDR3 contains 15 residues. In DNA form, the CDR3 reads TGCGCCAGCAGCTTGGCTGGGGGCTCCAAAAACATTCAGTACTTC. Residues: CASSLAGGSKNIQYF.